The present entry profiles one TCR beta chain with its context. The study drew its donors from healthy HIV-negative adults without recent acute infections or vaccinations. Genomic DNA for unsorted samples was obtained from 97 million or so PBMCs. Unsorted PBMC DNA was sequenced on ten immunoSEQ deep assay plates. Libraries were prepared by immunoSEQ multiplex PCR; TCRdb keeps only in-frame clonotypes and omits some of them. The sample records 470,000 or so clones, around 85% being singletons. The data were obtained in a study of shared clonotypes between healthy human individuals. Study-level background: Ranging from 18 to 49 in age, donors were two women and three men.

The CDR3 totals 11 residues. From germline, CDR1 is GTSNPN and CDR2 SVGIG (reference sequence). V was clipped by 2 bases and J by 7 bases, with 5 bases between them. The chain couples TRBV30 to TRBJ1-4; D uncertain. The TCR comes from a middle-aged woman in good health. Some clones in this sample may be carry-over from other donors' samples. The sample consisted of PBMCs. The CDR3, as DNA: TGTGCCTGGAGTCAGTTTGAAAAACTGTTTTTT. The encoded protein is CAWSQFEKLFF.